This is a list of T cell receptor beta chains from one sample in a study of HIV-infected children after antiretroviral therapy interruption. From the 3' RACE reads, TCRdb called clonotypes with MiXCR, one entry per CDR3 protein. The sample consists of more than 85,000 distinct CDR3 sequences, less than 7% of them appearing once. The sequencing used CD45RA+ CD4+ T cells from PBMCs, pooled from several time points, collected from a donor given antiretroviral therapy, either interrupted or continuous. The receptors were sampled from a pool of human donors with HIV. Both conserved end residues are part of each CDR3. Fields, in order: clone size, D gene, J gene, V gene, CDR3 protein, CDR3 DNA. The D gene is left open where the match is weak. Size values are once, few and many counts, or a class for expanded clones, and some rows have none.

>many|-|TRBJ1-1|TRBV5-1
CASSFMSGNTEAFF
TGCGCCAGCAGCTTTATGTCCGGGAACACTGAAGCTTTCTTT
>-|-|TRBJ2-1|TRBV5-1
CASSLGPAEQFF
TGCGCCAGCAGCTTGGGACCCGCCGAGCAGTTCTTC
>many|TRBD2|TRBJ2-2|TRBV19
CASSIVPSGGSNTGELFF
TGTGCCAGTAGTATAGTTCCTAGCGGGGGCTCGAACACCGGGGAGCTGTTTTTT
>many|-|TRBJ2-5|TRBV24-1
CATSDPRGLETQYF
TGTGCCACCAGTGACCCCCGGGGGCTGGAGACCCAGTACTTC
>many|-|TRBJ2-1|TRBV29-1
CSALERAREQFF
TGCAGCGCCTTAGAAAGGGCGCGGGAGCAGTTCTTC
>many|TRBD2|TRBJ2-3|TRBV20-1
CSARDWSSGDSTDTQYF
TGCAGTGCTAGAGATTGGTCTAGCGGGGATAGCACAGATACGCAGTATTTT
>few|-|TRBJ1-2|TRBV5-1
CASSLAPQARLYGYTF
TGCGCCAGCAGCTTGGCTCCCCAGGCGCGACTGTATGGCTACACCTTC
>many|-|TRBJ1-5|TRBV24-1
CATSDGAFNQPQHF
TGTGCCACCAGTGATGGGGCCTTCAATCAGCCCCAGCATTTT
>many|-|TRBJ2-7|TRBV18
CASSPGLDEQYF
TGTGCCAGCTCACCCGGGTTGGACGAGCAGTACTTC
>-|-|TRBJ1-5|TRBV5-6
CASSLTGFGNQPQHF
TGTGCCAGCAGCTTAACGGGGTTTGGCAATCAGCCCCAGCATTTT
>few|-|TRBJ1-4|TRBV18
CASSPIGLGNEKLFF
TGTGCCAGCTCACCAATAGGCCTGGGGAATGAAAAACTGTTTTTT
>many|-|TRBJ2-1|TRBV3-1
CASSHPGGNSYNEQFF
TGTGCCAGCAGCCACCCCGGAGGGAACTCCTACAATGAGCAGTTCTTC
>many|TRBD1|TRBJ2-7|TRBV20-1
CSARRDSGYEQYF
TGCAGTGCTAGGAGGGACAGCGGCTACGAGCAGTACTTC
>-|-|TRBJ1-1|TRBV13
CASSLKGVGSRLDATEAFF
TGTGCCAGCAGCTTAAAAGGGGTAGGTTCCCGTCTTGATGCCACTGAAGCTTTCTTT
>many|-|TRBJ2-7|TRBV20-1
CSVPVRSSSYEQYF
TGCAGTGTCCCTGTTCGTAGTAGTTCCTACGAGCAGTACTTC
>many|-|TRBJ1-1|TRBV5-1
CASSLVGFDLNTEAFF
TGCGCCAGCAGCTTGGTAGGATTCGACCTGAACACTGAAGCTTTCTTT
>few|TRBD2|TRBJ2-1|TRBV12-3/TRBV12-4
CASRSGLAGSDEQFF
TGTGCCAGCAGGTCGGGACTAGCGGGGAGCGATGAGCAGTTCTTC
>-|-|TRBJ1-6|TRBV9
CASSVDPSLNSPLHF
TGTGCCAGCAGCGTAGATCCCTCCCTCAATTCACCCCTCCACTTT
>-|TRBD2|TRBJ2-7|TRBV5-1
CASSLGDSGGTSYEQYF
TGCGCCAGCAGCTTGGGCGATAGCGGGGGTACCTCCTACGAGCAGTACTTC
>-|TRBD2|TRBJ2-5|TRBV5-1
CASALLAGDETQYF
TGCGCCAGCGCTTTACTAGCGGGAGATGAGACCCAGTACTTC
>-|TRBD1|TRBJ1-6|TRBV20-1
CSASAGTANSPLHF
TGCAGTGCTTCGGCCGGGACAGCGAATTCACCCCTCCACTTT
>many|TRBD2|TRBJ2-2|TRBV5-1
CASSLAQRGNTGELFF
TGCGCCAGCAGCTTGGCCCAGCGGGGGAACACCGGGGAGCTGTTTTTT
>many|TRBD1|TRBJ1-6|TRBV7-6
CASSRLRPDRGHSPLHF
TGTGCCAGCAGCCGTCTTCGACCGGACAGGGGGCATTCACCCCTCCACTTT
>few|TRBD1|TRBJ1-1|TRBV28
CASTGTGEGSTEAFF
TGTGCCAGCACCGGGACAGGGGAAGGGAGCACTGAAGCTTTCTTT
>many|-|TRBJ1-3|TRBV9
CASSVEFGDSGNTIYF
TGTGCCAGCAGCGTAGAGTTTGGAGACTCTGGAAACACCATATATTTT
>many|-|TRBJ2-7|TRBV7-8
CASSLAVFYEQYF
TGTGCCAGCAGCTTAGCGGTTTTTTACGAGCAGTACTTC
>many|-|TRBJ1-5|TRBV24-1
CATIRQINQPQHF
TGTGCCACCATTCGGCAAATCAATCAGCCCCAGCATTTT
>few|-|TRBJ1-1|TRBV28
CASSSIGRAYTEAFF
TGTGCCAGCAGTTCCATTGGCAGGGCGTACACTGAAGCTTTCTTT
>-|-|TRBJ2-3|TRBV6-1
CASSAPPAGNLADTQYF
TGTGCCAGCAGTGCACCACCTGCCGGGAATTTGGCAGATACGCAGTATTTT
>-|-|TRBJ1-4|TRBV3-1
CASSQDPGTNEKLFF
TGTGCCAGCAGCCAAGATCCCGGGACTAATGAAAAACTGTTTTTT
>few|-|TRBJ2-5|TRBV14
CASSRGVLMGETQYF
TGTGCCAGCAGCCGCGGGGTGTTGATGGGAGAGACCCAGTACTTC
>many|-|TRBJ1-1|TRBV29-1
CSVERVLDRTEAFF
TGCAGCGTTGAAAGGGTATTGGACAGAACTGAAGCTTTCTTT
>many|TRBD1|TRBJ2-5|TRBV5-6
CASSETGVGGETQYF
TGTGCCAGCAGCGAAACAGGGGTTGGAGGAGAGACCCAGTACTTC
>many|TRBD1|TRBJ1-6|TRBV13
CASSLGTGRDSPLHF
TGTGCCAGCAGCTTAGGGACAGGGCGGGATTCACCCCTCCACTTT
>few|-|TRBJ1-2|TRBV25-1
CASSELSLPGYTF
TGTGCCAGCAGTGAACTCAGTCTACCTGGCTACACCTTC
>-|TRBD1|TRBJ1-2|TRBV15
CATSRQRGQGSGYTF
TGTGCCACCAGCAGACAACGCGGACAGGGTAGTGGCTACACCTTC
>many|-|TRBJ1-2|TRBV9
CASRVGVMDGYTF
TGTGCCAGCAGGGTGGGGGTTATGGATGGCTACACCTTC
>many|-|TRBJ2-7|TRBV7-3
CASSLKILESYEQYF
TGTGCCAGCAGCTTAAAGATCCTTGAATCCTACGAGCAGTACTTC
>many|TRBD1|TRBJ2-7|TRBV18
CASSPTGSTHEQYF
TGTGCCAGCTCACCGACAGGGTCAACGCACGAGCAGTACTTC
>-|-|TRBJ2-1|TRBV6-2/TRBV6-3
CASSYSTQLYNEQFF
TGTGCCAGCAGTTACTCCACCCAACTTTACAATGAGCAGTTCTTC
>many|-|TRBJ2-3|TRBV7-2
CASSHGEADTQYF
TGTGCCAGCAGCCACGGGGAGGCAGATACGCAGTATTTT
>many|-|TRBJ2-7|TRBV19
CASRKVGGALDEQYF
TGTGCCAGTAGAAAAGTGGGGGGCGCTTTGGACGAGCAGTACTTC
>-|-|TRBJ2-7|TRBV2
CASSKSRVSSYEQYF
TGTGCCAGCAGTAAAAGCAGGGTAAGCTCCTACGAGCAGTACTTC
>-|-|TRBJ2-2|TRBV19
CASSTKARKSPGELFF
TGTGCCAGTAGTACAAAAGCCCGAAAGAGCCCCGGGGAGCTGTTTTTT
>many|TRBD2|TRBJ2-3|TRBV2
CASSRGTSDQGNTQYF
TGTGCCAGCAGCCGCGGGACTAGCGATCAGGGAAATACGCAGTATTTT
>many|TRBD2|TRBJ2-3|TRBV5-1
CASSLGSSGEADTQYF
TGCGCCAGCAGCCTTGGTTCTAGCGGAGAAGCAGATACGCAGTATTTT
>few|-|TRBJ1-2|TRBV12-3/TRBV12-4
CASKGGFYGYTF
TGTGCCAGCAAGGGGGGATTCTATGGCTACACCTTC
>many|-|TRBJ2-2|TRBV20-1
CSARFSTGAGELFF
TGCAGTGCTCGATTTAGTACCGGCGCCGGGGAGCTGTTTTTT
>-|TRBD1|TRBJ2-1|TRBV12-3/TRBV12-4
CASSPGQGYNEQFF
TGTGCCAGCAGTCCCGGACAGGGCTACAATGAGCAGTTCTTC
>many|TRBD1|TRBJ2-2|TRBV29-1
CSVVRGRTGELFF
TGCAGCGTTGTCAGGGGGCGCACCGGGGAGCTGTTTTTT
>many|TRBD1|TRBJ2-1|TRBV7-3
CASRKDRDRERNEQFF
TGTGCCAGCAGGAAAGACCGGGACAGGGAAAGGAATGAGCAGTTCTTC
>many|-|TRBJ2-2|TRBV6-2/TRBV6-3
CASKRVPLNTGELFF
TGTGCCAGCAAGCGCGTACCTCTGAACACCGGGGAGCTGTTTTTT
>many|-|TRBJ1-1|TRBV12-3/TRBV12-4
CASSFERMNTEAFF
TGTGCCAGCAGTTTTGAGCGGATGAACACTGAAGCTTTCTTT
>many|-|TRBJ2-7|TRBV3-1
CASTSPGAHEQYF
TGTGCCAGCACCTCCCCGGGGGCTCACGAGCAGTACTTC